These 19 T cell receptor beta chains share one sample of origin, sequenced in a study of Ad26.COV2.S vaccination and SARS-CoV-2 variants. Data came from immunoSEQ multiplex PCR; TCRdb stores just in-frame clones and leaves some out. Found here are around 450,000 clones, roughly 87% of them singletons; the top ten hold 1.7%. Indicated treatment: about 20 received Ad26.COV2.S at low or high dose, single or two shots; 5 received placebo; per-sample allocation not given. Sampling took place 63 days after the first vaccine or placebo injection. The sequenced sample was peripheral blood, obtained in a trial of Ad26.COV2.S vaccine versus placebo. Source of these receptors: a person between 18 and 65 years old who received the Ad26.COV2.S COVID-19 vaccine or a placebo.

V usage is TRBV2 and J usage is TRBJ2-1; 8 bases are shared with TRBD2. CDR1 and CDR2 from the germline V gene are SNHLY and FYNNEI. CDR3 length: 16 residues. V lost 7 bases, J lost 3 bases, and 11 bases stayed unmatched. CDR3 nucleotides: TGTGCCAGCACTTACAGTCAGCGGGGGTTCTACAATGAGCAGTTCTTC. It specifies CASTYSQRGFYNEQFF.

This clone was counted only a few times. This sequence joins TRBV12-3 or TRBV12-4 and TRBJ2-6; D is unresolved. The CDR3 is made up of 13 amino acids. Trimming took 7 bases from V and 0 from J, leaving 4 bases between them. The CDR3 DNA reads as TGTGCCAGCATTAACTCTGGGGCCAACGTCCTGACTTTC. Its protein is CASINSGANVLTF.

This chain joins TRBV5-1 and TRBJ2-2; D uncertain. The CDR3 contains 15 residues. Germline values: CDR1 SGHRS, CDR2 YFSETQ. Trimming took off 4 bases at V and 4 bases at J, with 14 bases between the two ends. DNA for the CDR3: TGCGCCAGCAGCCTGGAGCACCGTAGCACCGGGGAGCTGTTTTTT. Translating it yields CASSLEHRSTGELFF.

This chain connects TRBV7-6 to TRBJ1-2, with D unresolved. Trimming took off 4 bases at V and 2 bases at J, with 8 bases between the two ends. CDR1 SGHVS and CDR2 FNYEAQ come from the germline V gene. CDR3 length: 13 amino acids. In DNA form, the CDR3 reads TGTGCCAGCAGCTCCTCACCCAACTATGGCTACACCTTC. Translating gives CASSSSPNYGYTF.

This chain joins TRBV3-1 (or the pseudogene TRBV3-2) and TRBJ2-7; D gene uncertain. Germline CDR1 reads LGHDT; CDR2 reads YNNKEL (reference sequence). The CDR3 spans 12 residues. Trimming took off 2 bases at V and 3 bases at J, with 5 bases between the two ends. For the CDR3, the DNA is TGTGCCAGCAGCCAATACAACTACGAGCAGTACTTC. It encodes CASSQYNYEQYF.

The sample holds one count of this clone. The chain uses TRBV19 and TRBJ2-6; 7 nucleotides align to TRBD1. Germline V CDR1 and CDR2: LNHDA, SQIVND (reference sequence). The CDR3 is 15 amino acids. V lost 3 bases to trimming and J lost 2 bases; unmatched junction nucleotides: 1. CDR3 sequence (DNA): TGTGCCAGTAGTATCGACAGGGCTGGGGCCAACGTCCTGACTTTC. It codes for CASSIDRAGANVLTF. Based on the CDR3 plus reference TRBV19 and TRBJ2-6, the full variable domain is DGGITQSPKYLFRKEGQNVTLSCEQNLNHDAMYWYRQDPGQGLRLIYYSQIVNDFQKGDIAEGYSVSREKKESFPLTVTSAQKNPTAFYLCASSIDRAGANVLTFGAGSRLTVL.

The chain joins TRBV7-2 to TRBJ1-3, with D unresolved. The CDR3 sequence is 15 residues long. Trimming pared 5 bases from V and 4 bases from J, leaving 15 bases between. Per the germline V gene, CDR1 is SGHTA and CDR2 is FQGNSA. CDR3 bases: TGTGCCAGCAGCCCCAGACGGACTGACGGAAACACCATATATTTT. The encoded protein is CASSPRRTDGNTIYF.

V usage is TRBV19 and J usage is TRBJ2-4; D is unclear. The CDR3 is made up of 16 amino acids. CDR1 is LNHDA, CDR2 SQIVND, per germline (reference sequence). V lost 5 bases and J 1 base, leaving 15 bases between the germline ends. CDR3 protein: CASSPYIDLAKNIQYF. DNA of the CDR3: TGTGCCAGTAGTCCCTATATCGATTTGGCCAAAAACATTCAGTACTTC.

The chain is built from TRBV5-3 and TRBJ2-7; D remains ambiguous. TRBV5-3 is recorded as an ORF, its role being uncertain. The CDR3 spans 13 residues. Trimming left V 9 bases short and J 2 bases short, with 15 bases between. The CDR3 is CAKASGVPYEQYF. The CDR3 DNA sequence: TGTGCCAAGGCATCTGGGGTACCCTACGAGCAGTACTTC.

The J gene is TRBJ1-5, the V gene TRBV28, with 7 bases that match TRBD1. CDR3 length equals 15 residues. Germline V gene sequence: CDR1 MDHEN, CDR2 SYDVKM. Trimming removed 2 bases from V and 2 bases from J; junction bases left unmatched: 3. The CDR3 reads CASSLAGGGNQPQHF. CDR3 DNA: TGTGCCAGCAGTTTAGCAGGGGGTGGCAATCAGCCCCAGCATTTT.

The rearrangement uses TRBV10-3 and TRBJ2-3; TRBD1 might be the D (5 bases). Trimming removed 2 bases at V and 3 bases at J, with 21 bases between. The CDR3 loop spans 18 amino acids. Germline V gives CDR1 ENHRY, CDR2 SYGVKD. The CDR3, as DNA: TGTGCCATCAGTGAGGGGCCTAATGAGGCAGGGAATACAGATACGCAGTATTTT. As protein: CAISEGPNEAGNTDTQYF.

The genes are TRBV5-1 and TRBJ2-7, with D unclear. The CDR3 contains 11 residues. V was shortened by 4 bases and J by 4 bases, with 6 bases between the two germline ends. CDR1 and CDR2 from the germline V gene are SGHRS and YFSETQ. CDR3 DNA: TGCGCCAGCAGCGTGGGTTACGAGCAGTACTTC. Translation: CASSVGYEQYF. The whole variable domain, remainder taken from reference TRBV5-1 and TRBJ2-7, is KAGVTQTPRYLIKTRGQQVTLSCSPISGHRSVSWYQQTPGQGLQFLFEYFSETQRNKGNFPGRFSGRQFSNSRSEMNVSTLELGDSALYLCASSVGYEQYFGPGTRLTVT.

The rearrangement links TRBV3-1 (or the pseudogene TRBV3-2) to TRBJ1-3, with a possible D match to TRBD1 (5 bases). This CDR3 region has 16 residues. Trimming took 4 bases from V and 1 from J, leaving 14 bases between them. The V gene's germline CDR1 is LGHDT and CDR2 YNNKEL (reference sequence). The CDR3 DNA follows: TGTGCCAGCAGCCGACAGCTAACTCAATCTGGAAACACCATATATTTT. Its protein is CASSRQLTQSGNTIYF.

This clone was detected once. J is TRBJ2-7 and V is TRBV13; D ambiguous. The CDR3 contains 15 residues. Germline CDR1 and CDR2: PRHDT and FYEKMQ (reference sequence). V was pared by 0 bases and J by 2 bases, with 11 bases between. CDR3 region: CASSLGGSGAYEQYF. The CDR3 DNA reads as TGTGCCAGCAGCTTAGGAGGTTCTGGTGCCTACGAGCAGTACTTC.

The CDR3 spells CASSQGMRLAGGNTGELFF. The CDR3 bases are TGTGCCAGCAGCCAAGGTATGCGACTAGCGGGAGGAAACACCGGGGAGCTGTTTTTT. V and J are TRBV14 and TRBJ2-2; TRBD2 matches 13 bases. Per the germline V gene, CDR1 is SGHDN and CDR2 is FVKESK. The CDR3 extends over 19 amino acids. V shed 1 base, J shed 2 bases, and the junction held 7 bases outside the gene matches.

The rearrangement links TRBV9 to TRBJ2-5; TRBD1 matches at 8 bases. This CDR3 is 15 amino acids long. CDR1 SGDLS and CDR2 YYNGEE come from the germline V gene. Trimming removed 2 bases from V and 0 bases from J; junction bases left unmatched: 3. CDR3 amino acids: CASSVRQGYQETQYF. As DNA, the CDR3 is TGTGCCAGCAGCGTTCGACAGGGGTACCAAGAGACCCAGTACTTC.

The table lists this clone with a count of one. J is TRBJ2-7 and V is TRBV5-5, with 7 bases matching TRBD2. CDR3 length: 13 amino acids. The germline V gene has CDR1 SGHKS and CDR2 YYEKEE (reference sequence). V shed 4 bases, J shed 3 bases, and the junction held 4 bases outside the gene matches. CDR3 region: CASSIRGVYEQYF. For the CDR3, the DNA is TGTGCCAGCAGCATTCGGGGGGTCTACGAGCAGTACTTC.

This rearrangement joins TRBV21-1 to TRBJ1-3. TRBV21-1 is marked as a pseudogene. The CDR3 has 14 residues. CDR3 sequence: CASSISLSGNTIYF. As DNA, the CDR3 is TGTGCCAGCAGCATATCACTCTCTGGAAACACCATATATTTT.

In this sample, this clone turned up once. This sequence joins TRBV9 and TRBJ1-1; D not certain. CDR3 size: 14 residues. V lost 4 bases, J lost 5 bases, and 15 bases lay in between. In germline, CDR1 is SGDLS, CDR2 YYNGEE. DNA for the CDR3: TGTGCCAGCAGCCTGGGAGGTACGGGGACTGAAGCTTTCTTT. Translation gives CASSLGGTGTEAFF.